These 29 T cell receptor beta chains share one sample of origin, sequenced in a study of tumor-infiltrating lymphocytes in primary liver carcinoma. The investigators made TCR beta cDNA from approximately 0.5 ug total RNA, using a constant-region primer. Libraries of TCR beta came from three nested multiplex PCR rounds with slightly modified ARM-PCR. PCR rounds one and two used TRBV1-TRBV30 forward primers with a C-beta reverse primer for about 9 cycles each. TCRdb ran MiXCR on the multiplex PCR reads and lists one entry per CDR3 protein. The sample consists of 250,000 to 350,000 distinct CDR3 sequences, approximately 58% of them appearing once. They got blood RNA out of unsorted whole blood and also pulled out germline DNA. Sequences were obtained from peripheral blood. The source is a woman aged 30 to 39 with primary liver carcinoma and hepatitis B virus infection.

This clonotype was observed at least ten times. This chain connects TRBV4-1 to TRBJ2-7; TRBD1 is a possible D gene (6 bases). Germline CDR1 and CDR2: MGHRA and YSYEKL. Trimming removed 3 bases from V and 4 bases from J, with 10 bases in between. The CDR3 spans 13 residues. The CDR3 DNA follows: TGCGCCAGCAGCCAGGAAGGGGGATACGAGCAGTACTTC. Translated: CASSQEGGYEQYF.

This clonotype has at least ten counts. CDR3 loop: CASSPNRGNEQFF. The CDR3 nucleotides are TGTGCCAGCAGTCCCAATCGGGGAAATGAGCAGTTCTTC. The chain has TRBV6-5 and TRBJ2-1; maybe TRBD2 (5 bases). Trimming shortened V by 5 bases and J by 7 bases, and 12 bases separated the two germline ends. Germline V gives CDR1 MNHEY, CDR2 SVGAGI. This CDR3 has 13 residues.

The V and J genes are TRBV6-2 or TRBV6-3 and TRBJ2-5, with D possibly matching TRBD1 (5 bases). Trimming took off 5 bases at V and 2 bases at J, with 18 bases between the two ends. CDR3 length: 16 amino acids. The V gene's germline CDR1 is MNHEY and CDR2 SVGEGT. This chain's CDR3 is CASSASGALRQETQYF. The CDR3 nucleotides read TGTGCCAGCAGTGCCTCTGGGGCATTGCGACAAGAGACCCAGTACTTC.

A note on this clonotype: A junction boundary mismatches the germline segment, possibly from a read error. The rearrangement links TRBV6-1 to TRBJ1-1; D ambiguous. Germline CDR1 reads MNHNS; CDR2 reads SASEGT. This CDR3 is 14 amino acids long. The CDR3 loop is CVSRSVGRNTEAFF. The CDR3 nucleotides read TGTGTCAGCAGGTCCGTCGGACGGAACACTGAAGCTTTCTTT.

The chain combines TRBV6-1 with TRBJ2-2; D remains ambiguous. V was cut by 0 bases and J by 6 bases, with 5 bases left in between. CDR3 length: 13 residues. CDR1 is MNHNS, CDR2 SASEGT, per germline. The CDR3 protein is CASSEALSGELFF. The DNA of the CDR3 is TGTGCCAGCAGTGAAGCGCTTTCCGGGGAGCTGTTTTTT.

Only one count was recorded for this clonotype. This chain links TRBV7-9 with TRBJ2-3, with 7 bases lining up with TRBD1. The J segment lost 3 bases and the V segment lost 1 base, leaving 1 base of the junction unmatched. Germline CDR1 SEHNR, CDR2 FQNEAQ (reference sequence). CDR3 length: 14 residues. CDR3 protein: CASSLEQGTDTQYF. CDR3 DNA sequence: TGTGCCAGCAGCTTAGAACAGGGGACAGATACGCAGTATTTT.

Remarks on this clonotype: A junction boundary mismatches the germline segment, possibly from a read error. V usage is TRBV12-3 or TRBV12-4 and J usage is TRBJ1-3, with D uncertain. This CDR3 comprises 14 residues. The CDR3 reads CTSSPTPSGNTIYF. The CDR3 DNA reads as TGTACCAGCAGTCCTACTCCCTCTGGAAACACCATATATTTT.

J is TRBJ2-1 and V is TRBV6-5, with TRBD1 matching 9 bases. The CDR3 length is 14 residues. J gave up 10 bases and V 4 bases, and 8 bases lay outside the gene matches. Germline-derived CDR1 and CDR2 are MNHEY and SVGAGI. CDR3: CASSWDRAVGEQFF. In DNA, the CDR3 is TGTGCCAGCAGTTGGGACAGGGCTGTGGGCGAGCAGTTCTTC.

This clonotype was counted many times. The rearrangement uses TRBV6-5 and TRBJ2-5; D possibly uses TRBD1 or TRBD2 (6 bases each). Trimming took 8 bases from V and 5 from J, leaving 15 bases between them. This CDR3 is 13 amino acids long. Germline loops: CDR1 MNHEY, CDR2 SVGAGI. This CDR3 is CASRFTGRETQYF. As DNA, the CDR3 is TGTGCCAGCCGGTTCACAGGGAGGGAGACCCAGTACTTC.

The chain has TRBV11-2 and TRBJ2-1, with TRBD2 as a possible D gene (5 bases). From germline, CDR1 is SGHAT and CDR2 FQNNGV. Trimming removed 5 bases at V and 15 bases at J, with 20 bases between. The CDR3 spans 13 residues. In DNA, the CDR3 is TGTGCCAGCAGCCGGGGAGTTAAGCTTGATCCGTTCTTC. The encoded protein is CASSRGVKLDPFF.

This clonotype occurred once. The gene calls are TRBV12-3 or TRBV12-4 and TRBJ2-7; 14 bases agree with TRBD2. This CDR3 spans 15 amino acids. V was pared by 6 bases and J by 7 bases, with 8 bases of the junction left unmatched. In DNA form, the CDR3 reads TGTGCCAGCAGGACCGGGACTAGCGGGGGATTTGAGCAGTACTTC. Translating gives CASRTGTSGGFEQYF.

At least ten counts were recorded for this clonotype. The gene calls are TRBV11-2 and TRBJ2-7; D uncertain. The CDR3 extends over 14 amino acids. In germline, CDR1 is SGHAT, CDR2 FQNNGV. V lost 1 base, J lost 3 bases, and 10 bases lay in between. The CDR3 bases are TGTGCCAGCAGCTTAGTGGGGTTTGTCTACGAGCAGTACTTC. As protein: CASSLVGFVYEQYF.

Details on this clonotype: This may arise from a read error, as a much more abundant clone is one base away. CDR3 sequence reads: CASSFQTANTGVLFF. CDR3 sequence (DNA): TGTGCCAGCAGCTTCCAGACAGCGAACACCGGGGTGCTGTTTTTT. V and J are TRBV7-3 and TRBJ2-2; D tentatively fits TRBD1 or TRBD2 (5 bases each). The germline gives CDR1 SGHTA, CDR2 FQGTGA. The CDR3 sequence is 15 residues long.

With regard to this clonotype: This may be a read error, as it is one base from a much larger clone. The rearrangement joins TRBV12-3 or TRBV12-4 to TRBJ2-7; TRBD1 matches at 7 bases. The CDR3 has 12 residues. CDR3 loop: CVSSYTGVEQYF. The DNA for the CDR3 is TGTGTCAGCAGCTATACAGGGGTCGAGCAGTACTTC.

This clonotype turned up a few times. The chain employs TRBV10-3 and TRBJ2-3; the match to TRBD2 covers 7 bases. Per the germline V gene, CDR1 is ENHRY and CDR2 is SYGVKD. This CDR3 has 15 residues. The trim removed 8 bases at V and 3 bases at J, leaving 11 bases unmatched. CDR3: CAIARSAGVTDTQYF. The CDR3 nucleotides read TGTGCCATCGCGCGTTCGGCGGGGGTTACAGATACGCAGTATTTT.

In this sample, this clonotype turned up many times. V usage is TRBV11-3 and J usage is TRBJ2-7; D possibly corresponds to TRBD2 (6 bases). This CDR3 comprises 14 residues. From germline, CDR1 is SGHNT and CDR2 YENEEA. V was trimmed by 5 bases and J by 2 bases, leaving 13 bases between them. The CDR3 region is CASSPRTNPYEQYF. DNA of the CDR3: TGTGCCAGCAGCCCAAGGACTAATCCCTACGAGCAGTACTTC.

In the case of this clonotype: A clone one base away is much larger, so this may be a read error. V gene TRBV14 combines with J gene TRBJ2-1, with 11 nucleotides matching TRBD2. This CDR3 contains 15 residues. With V trimmed by 4 bases and J by 8 bases, 7 bases remained unmatched. Germline CDR1 is SGHDN and CDR2 is FVKESK. Here the CDR3 DNA reads TGTGCCAGCAGCCCTTTGGGACTAGCGGTAGATGAGCAGTTCTTC. Translated: CASSPLGLAVDEQFF.

On this clonotype itself: This may arise from a read error, as a much more abundant clone is one base away. In nucleotides, the CDR3 is TGTGCCAGCTCTTGGGTATCTGGGACCAACGTCCTGACTTTC. Amino acids: CASSWVSGTNVLTF. V gene TRBV6-1 combines with J gene TRBJ2-6, with D hard to call. Germline V gene sequence: CDR1 MNHNS, CDR2 SASEGT. The CDR3 contains 14 residues.

The V and J genes are TRBV7-9 and TRBJ1-1, with D maybe TRBD1 (6 bases). The V end was cut by 1 base, the J end by 2 bases, with 11 bases between. The CDR3 runs to 15 residues. Germline V lookup: CDR1 SEHNR, CDR2 FQNEAQ (reference sequence). The CDR3 here is CASSLVAGVNTEAFF. The CDR3 DNA reads TGTGCCAGCAGCTTAGTGGCAGGGGTAAACACTGAAGCTTTCTTT.

As concerns this clonotype: With a much larger clone just one base away, this may be a read error. The chain has TRBV6-5 and TRBJ2-7, with D perhaps matching TRBD1 (6 bases). Germline V lookup: CDR1 MNHEY, CDR2 SVGAGI. V dropped 9 bases and J dropped 3 bases, with 15 bases sitting between them. This CDR3 is built from 13 residues. CDR3 DNA: TGTGCCAGGAGGACGACAGGTTACTACGAGCAGTACTTC. Protein sequence: CARRTTGYYEQYF.

Concerning this clonotype: This sequence may be a read error, since a much larger clone differs from it by one base. The genes are TRBV29-1 and TRBJ2-5; D gene unclear. V was trimmed by 3 bases and J by 2 bases, leaving 13 bases between them. The CDR3 loop spans 14 amino acids. Germline-derived CDR1 and CDR2 are SQVTM and ANQGSEA. CDR3 bases: TGCAGCGTTGAGATTATAGGCGTGCAAGAGACCCAGTACTTC. Protein product: CSVEIIGVQETQYF.

The V and J genes are TRBV4-1 and TRBJ2-7; D is unresolved. CDR3 length: 12 residues. V lost 1 base and J lost 6, with 7 bases in between. Germline CDR1 is MGHRA and CDR2 is YSYEKL. The CDR3 bases are TGCGCCAGCAGCCAAGGTGAGACCGAGCAGTACTTC. It is translated as CASSQGETEQYF.

On this clonotype: Relative to the germline gene, one junction end is altered; a read error may explain this. The genes are TRBV4-1 and TRBJ1-1; TRBD1 might be the D (6 bases). This CDR3 comprises 17 residues. Germline values: CDR1 MGHRA, CDR2 YSYEKL. The CDR3 nucleotides are TGCGTCAGCAGCCAACTGTACAGGGACCGAAGGAACACTGAAGCTTTCTTT. This gives the protein CVSSQLYRDRRNTEAFF.

This chain uses TRBV12-5 with TRBJ2-3, with a possible D match to TRBD2 (5 bases). Germline CDR1 is LGHNT and CDR2 is FRNRAP. The CDR3 totals 17 residues. Trimming shortened V by 2 bases and J by 2 bases, and 17 bases separated the two germline ends. The CDR3 DNA follows: TGTGCTAGTGGTTTGCCCCCCTGGGAGCGGAACACAGATACGCAGTATTTT. This codes for CASGLPPWERNTDTQYF.

This chain connects TRBV30 to TRBJ1-1; no reliable D call. The CDR3 spans 13 residues. Per the germline V gene, CDR1 is GTSNPN and CDR2 is SVGIG (reference sequence). The CDR3 reads CEVGHYMRTEAFF. Written as DNA, the CDR3 is TGTGAAGTGGGCCACTACATGCGGACTGAAGCTTTCTTT.

The chain employs TRBV7-8 and TRBJ2-7, with 10 bases fitting TRBD1. Unmatched junction bases numbered 10, after V lost 4 bases and J lost 7 bases. The CDR3 runs to 15 residues. CDR1 is SGHVS, CDR2 FQNEAQ, per germline. The CDR3 bases are TGTGCCAGCAGCTGGGGAGGGACAGGGGCATGGGAGCAGTACTTC. The encoded protein is CASSWGGTGAWEQYF.

This chain uses TRBV7-9 with TRBJ2-1; 7 nucleotides align to TRBD1. Germline lookup yields CDR1 SEHNR and CDR2 FQNEAQ (reference sequence). The V segment lost 5 bases and the J segment 3 bases; nucleotides outside the gene matches: 7. The CDR3 is 15 amino acids. DNA for the CDR3: TGTGCCAGCAGCCAAGGGGGCGATGGCTACAATGAGCAGTTCTTC. The encoded protein is CASSQGGDGYNEQFF.

Turning to this clonotype: A read error may explain this, as a much larger clone is one base away. The CDR3 loop reads CANRVGGDNNQPQHF. CDR3 in DNA: TGTGCCAACAGGGTGGGGGGCGATAACAATCAGCCCCAGCATTTT. The rearrangement joins TRBV6-6 to TRBJ1-5; tentative D call: TRBD1 (6 bases). Germline assignment: CDR1 MNHNY and CDR2 SVGAGI (reference sequence). Trimming left V 10 bases short and J 3 bases short, with 19 bases between. The CDR3 runs to 15 residues.

The J gene is TRBJ2-1, the V gene TRBV29-1; a weak D match, TRBD2 (5 bases). V lost 3 bases to trimming and J lost 7 bases, with 13 bases between them. The CDR3 sequence is 13 residues long. Germline V gene sequence: CDR1 SQVTM, CDR2 ANQGSEA. The CDR3 bases are TGCAGCGTTGAGCGGGTTTTGGGGAATGAGCAGTTCTTC. Encoded protein: CSVERVLGNEQFF.